Presented here are 18 T cell receptor beta chains from one specimen sequenced in a study of graft-versus-host responses after intestinal transplantation. Sequenced by immunoSEQ multiplex PCR; TCRdb stores in-frame clones only, minus some. The sample holds just over 40,000 clones, about 89% seen once. This specimen consisted of PBMCs, obtained approximately 320 days after intestinal transplant. All receptors come from a human patient who received an intestinal transplant, so some T cells may come from the graft donor.

The chain carries TRBV6-1 and TRBJ1-2; D gene ambiguous. CDR3 length equals 12 residues. V dropped 4 bases and J dropped 2 bases, with 5 bases sitting between them. CDR1 is MNHNS, CDR2 SASEGT, per germline. The CDR3 DNA follows: TGTGCCAGCAGTGCATCGAACTATGGCTACACCTTC. This encodes CASSASNYGYTF.

The rearrangement uses TRBV28 and TRBJ2-1, with 7 bases that match TRBD2. The V gene's germline CDR1 is MDHEN and CDR2 SYDVKM. Trimming removed 6 bases from V and 2 bases from J; junction bases left unmatched: 7. The CDR3 sequence is 15 residues long. CDR3 DNA sequence: TGTGCCAGCAGGGTGGGAGGGCCGCCCTACAATGAGCAGTTCTTC. The encoded protein is CASRVGGPPYNEQFF.

This clone was seen a single time. The chain employs TRBV6-1 and TRBJ2-7; D unclear. This CDR3 region has 13 residues. The V and J ends lost 10 bases and 3 bases respectively, with 16 bases between them. Germline V gene lookup returns CDR1 MNHNS and CDR2 SASEGT. CDR3: CATMGSSDYEQYF. For the CDR3, the DNA is TGTGCCACAATGGGCAGTTCTGACTACGAGCAGTACTTC.

V usage is TRBV30 and J usage is TRBJ2-6; D remains ambiguous. The CDR3 contains 14 residues. Trimming removed 5 bases from V and 0 bases from J, with 8 bases in between. Germline V gene data show CDR1 as GTSNPN and CDR2 as SVGIG (reference sequence). CDR3 loop: CAWDRSSGANVLTF. CDR3 bases: TGTGCCTGGGATAGAAGCTCTGGGGCCAACGTCCTGACTTTC.

V is TRBV4-1 and J is TRBJ2-7; D remains unclear. V lost 0 bases to trimming and J lost 4 bases, with 10 bases between them. The CDR3 loop spans 14 amino acids. Looked up from germline, CDR1 is MGHRA and CDR2 is YSYEKL. The CDR3 here is CASSQEGTGYEQYF. CDR3 DNA: TGCGCCAGCAGCCAAGAAGGCACTGGTTACGAGCAGTACTTC.

The chain uses TRBV28 and TRBJ1-5; weak D call: TRBD1 (5 bases). Trimming pared 2 bases from V and 2 bases from J, leaving 10 bases between. This CDR3 region has 15 residues. In germline, CDR1 is MDHEN, CDR2 SYDVKM. The CDR3 loop reads CASSLNLRGNQPQHF. The CDR3 coding sequence is TGTGCCAGCAGTTTAAATCTCAGGGGCAATCAGCCCCAGCATTTT. The full variable domain, rest sourced from reference TRBV28 and TRBJ1-5, is DVKVTQSSRYLVKRTGEKVFLECVQDMDHENMFWYRQDPGLGLRLIYFSYDVKMKEKGDIPEGYSVSREKKERFSLILESASTNQTSMYLCASSLNLRGNQPQHFGDGTRLSIL.

This clone has only a few counts. The chain combines TRBV9 with TRBJ1-5, with no clear D. CDR1 and CDR2 from the germline V gene are SGDLS and YYNGEE. The length of the CDR3 is 14 residues. V was clipped by 2 bases and J by 4 bases, with 10 bases between them. The CDR3 region is CASSVHPGNQPQHF. CDR3 nucleotide sequence: TGTGCCAGCAGCGTTCACCCGGGAAATCAGCCCCAGCATTTT.

This chain uses TRBV6-5 with TRBJ2-1, with 11 bases fitting TRBD2. The V segment lost 4 bases and the J segment 4 bases; nucleotides outside the gene matches: 0. The CDR3 contains 14 residues. CDR1 is MNHEY and CDR2 is SVGAGI in the germline V gene. The CDR3 nucleotides are TGTGCCAGCAGTTTAGCGGGAGGGTACAATGAGCAGTTCTTC. Translated: CASSLAGGYNEQFF.

The gene calls are TRBV19 and TRBJ2-6, with D unclear. Germline V CDR1 and CDR2: LNHDA, SQIVND (reference sequence). The CDR3 is 13 amino acids. In DNA form, the CDR3 reads TGTGTATTGGGAAGCTCTGGGGCCAACGTCCTGACTTTC. It encodes CVLGSSGANVLTF.

This chain links TRBV5-1 with TRBJ1-6; 8 nucleotides agree with TRBD1. The CDR3 has 14 amino acids. With 4 bases clipped from V and 10 bases from J, the junction kept 7 bases outside the gene matches. Germline V CDR1 and CDR2: SGHRS, YFSETQ. CDR3 in amino acids: CASSVTGEDSPLHF. CDR3 coding DNA: TGCGCCAGCAGCGTGACAGGGGAGGACTCACCCCTCCACTTT.

The chain recombines TRBV13 with TRBJ1-3; TRBD1 might be the D (6 bases). Germline V gives CDR1 PRHDT, CDR2 FYEKMQ (reference sequence). Between the trimmed V and J ends, which lost 4 bases and 0 bases, there was a span of 16 bases. The CDR3 totals 17 residues. CDR3 loop: CASSSLTGTYSGNTIYF. CDR3 coding DNA: TGTGCCAGCAGCTCACTCACAGGGACCTACTCTGGAAACACCATATATTTT.

The gene calls are TRBV10-3 and TRBJ2-3, with D perhaps TRBD1 (5 bases). Germline V gene data show CDR1 as ENHRY and CDR2 as SYGVKD. Trimming shortened V by 5 bases and J by 4 bases, and 10 bases separated the two germline ends. The CDR3 runs 13 residues. The CDR3 DNA sequence: TGTGCCATCAGTCAGGGTAAGGCAGATACGCAGTATTTT. It translates to CAISQGKADTQYF.

This clone occurred once. Here the CDR3 reads CASSLGTANTEAFF. The DNA for the CDR3 is TGTGCCAGCAGCTTGGGGACGGCGAACACTGAAGCTTTCTTT. This chain links TRBV7-9 with TRBJ1-1, with D possibly being TRBD1 (5 bases). With 3 bases removed from V and 1 base from J, the gap between germline ends came to 9 bases. Germline CDR1 is SEHNR and CDR2 is FQNEAQ (reference sequence). The CDR3 covers 14 residues. Based on the CDR3 plus reference TRBV7-9 and TRBJ1-1, the full variable domain is DTGVSQNPRHKITKRGQNVTFRCDPISEHNRLYWYRQTLGQGPEFLTYFQNEAQLEKSRLLSDRFSAERPKGSFSTLEIQRTEQGDSAMYLCASSLGTANTEAFFGQGTRLTVV.

The chain recombines TRBV7-9 with TRBJ1-3, with 8 bases aligning to TRBD1. The CDR3 contains 14 residues. Germline trimming cut 3 bases from V and 6 bases from J; bases unmatched to any gene: 4. Per germline, CDR1 SEHNR and CDR2 FQNEAQ (reference sequence). The CDR3 reads CASSFGTGENTIYF. The CDR3 coding sequence is TGTGCCAGCAGCTTCGGGACAGGAGAAAACACCATATATTTT.

The chain uses TRBV9 and TRBJ2-3; 8 bases align to TRBD2. From germline, CDR1 is SGDLS and CDR2 YYNGEE. The V gene end was trimmed by 0 bases and the J gene end by 4 bases; junction bases not matched to a gene: 10. The CDR3 consists of 17 residues. The CDR3 coding sequence is TGTGCCAGCAGCGTAGGGCTAGCGGGTGGACGGGCAGATACGCAGTATTTT. Its protein product is CASSVGLAGGRADTQYF.

The chain combines TRBV18 with TRBJ2-1, with 8 bases that match TRBD2. The V segment lost 2 bases and the J segment 2 bases; nucleotides outside the gene matches: 2. This CDR3 region has 15 residues. The germline CDR1 and CDR2 sequences are KGHSH and LQKENI. CDR3 DNA: TGTGCCAGCTCACCAAAGGGACTAGCCTACAATGAGCAGTTCTTC. This gives the protein CASSPKGLAYNEQFF.

The J gene is TRBJ1-1, the V gene TRBV4-1; D perhaps matches TRBD1 (5 bases). CDR3 size: 17 residues. V was pared by 2 bases and J by 6 bases, with 22 bases between. In germline, CDR1 is MGHRA, CDR2 YSYEKL. This CDR3 is CASSQPSRRGWGAEAFF. The DNA for the CDR3 is TGCGCCAGCAGCCAACCGAGTCGCCGGGGATGGGGCGCTGAAGCTTTCTTT.

This clone was seen only once. The chain is built from TRBV4-2 and TRBJ2-3; the match to TRBD1 covers 7 bases. J lost 5 bases, V lost 5 bases, and 10 bases had no gene match. This CDR3 has 15 residues. CDR1 is LGHNA, CDR2 YNFKEQ, per germline. CDR3 loop: CASSRLGQGEDTQYF. CDR3 DNA sequence: TGTGCCAGCAGCAGGTTGGGTCAGGGGGAAGATACGCAGTATTTT.